The 31 T cell receptor beta chains reported below all come from one sample, sequenced in a study of CD8+ T cells in alopecia areata (dated by TCRdb to the late 2010s). The sample's time point, from its label and the paper: baseline before oral tofacitinib. Libraries came from the immunoSEQ multiplex PCR assay. For TCR sequencing, RNA was extracted from every sample and reverse transcribed into cDNA to serve as template. TCRdb limited this immuneACCESS table to in-frame rearrangements with V and J called. A share of clones is missing; checked studies link under half to unresolved V genes, and the rest is unexplained. This sample lists approximately 180,000 clones; 63% were detected once. Under 2% of the sample is taken by the ten largest. Sequencing was performed on CD4+ T cells sorted from blood, taken at week 0. These receptors originate from a human donor with alopecia areata.

This clone was recorded a few times. V is TRBV23-1 and J is TRBJ1-2; 9 bases are shared with TRBD1. TRBV23-1 carries the ORF label, with uncertain function. V shed 0 bases and J 10 bases; nucleotides not matched to a gene: 6. This CDR3 contains 14 residues. CDR3 region: CASSQSGQGPVYTF. In nucleotides, the CDR3 is TGCGCCAGCAGTCAATCGGGACAGGGACCCGTCTACACCTTC.

This chain joins TRBV6-1 and TRBJ1-5, with D unclear. The CDR3 is made up of 12 amino acids. Trimming took off 2 bases at V and 7 bases at J, with 6 bases between the two ends. Per germline, CDR1 MNHNS and CDR2 SASEGT. The CDR3 bases are TGTGCCAGCAGTGAAAGGGCCCAGCCCCAGCATTTT. This encodes CASSERAQPQHF.

The genes are TRBV29-1 and TRBJ2-5, with TRBD1 matching 10 bases. The CDR3 is made up of 13 amino acids. V shed 5 bases, J shed 5 bases, and the junction held 5 bases outside the gene matches. Germline assignment: CDR1 SQVTM and CDR2 ANQGSEA. The CDR3 DNA reads TGCAGCGTTAGACAGGGGGCAACGGAGACCCAGTACTTC. It is translated as CSVRQGATETQYF.

A few counts support this clone. J is TRBJ2-7 and V is TRBV6-6; D gene uncertain. There are 12 residues in the CDR3. In germline, CDR1 is MNHNY, CDR2 SVGAGI (reference sequence). The V gene lost 6 bases and the J gene lost 7 bases, with 13 bases spanning the gap. CDR3 DNA: TGTGCCAGCAGCCCTCCGGAGTCTGAGCAGTACTTC. Residues: CASSPPESEQYF.

CDR3 DNA sequence: TGCAGCGTTGATGCTCAGGGGGCCGGGGAGCTGTTTTTT. Its protein product is CSVDAQGAGELFF. The chain has TRBV29-1 and TRBJ2-2; 7 bases are a match to TRBD1. The germline CDR1 and CDR2 sequences are SQVTM and ANQGSEA. The CDR3 has 13 amino acids. Trimming took 3 bases from V and 6 from J; bases not matched to a gene: 4.

This rearrangement joins TRBV7-2 to TRBJ2-1, with D tentatively TRBD2 (5 bases). Trimming stripped 6 bases from V and 4 bases from J, with 19 bases between. CDR1 and CDR2 from the germline V gene are SGHTA and FQGNSA. This CDR3 is 16 amino acids long. The CDR3 reads CASRPGGSVQYNEQFF. CDR3 nucleotides: TGTGCCAGCAGACCCGGTGGGAGCGTTCAATACAATGAGCAGTTCTTC.

The table lists this clone with a few counts. This chain connects TRBV4-3 to TRBJ2-5, with 9 positions matching TRBD1. The CDR3 is 13 amino acids. Germline-derived CDR1 and CDR2 are LGHNA and YSLEER. The trim removed 4 bases at V and 5 bases at J, leaving 2 bases unmatched. DNA for the CDR3: TGCGCCAGCAGCCGGACAGGGGAGGAGACCCAGTACTTC. Amino acids: CASSRTGEETQYF.

CDR3 region: CSVDLTGVANGYTF. Written as DNA, the CDR3 is TGCAGCGTTGATCTAACAGGGGTGGCTAACGGCTACACCTTC. V usage is TRBV29-1 and J usage is TRBJ1-2, with TRBD1 matching over 7 bases. In germline, CDR1 is SQVTM, CDR2 ANQGSEA. V shed 3 bases and J 8 bases; nucleotides not matched to a gene: 12. The CDR3 consists of 14 residues.

The V call is TRBV7-9, the J call TRBJ1-1; perhaps TRBD1 as D (6 bases). Germline CDR1 and CDR2: SEHNR and FQNEAQ (reference sequence). V was shortened by 5 bases and J by 6 bases, with 13 bases between the two germline ends. This CDR3 contains 13 residues. The CDR3 sequence: CASSTDRSPEAFF. The CDR3 DNA follows: TGTGCCAGCAGCACGGACAGATCACCTGAAGCTTTCTTT.

This clone was observed once. The rearrangement uses TRBV2 and TRBJ2-7; 8 bases map to TRBD1. CDR1 and CDR2 from the germline V gene are SNHLY and FYNNEI. Trimming cost V 5 bases and J 6 bases; bases outside gene matches: 3. This CDR3 comprises 12 residues. This CDR3 is CASSRTGSEQYF. As DNA, the CDR3 is TGTGCCAGCAGTAGGACAGGGAGCGAGCAGTACTTC.

For this clone: Other DNA variants within this sample encode the same CDR3. The chain carries TRBV27 and TRBJ1-1; D is ambiguous. In germline, CDR1 is MNHEY, CDR2 SMNVEV (reference sequence). This CDR3 is 11 amino acids long. Trimming removed 8 bases at V and 1 base at J, with 5 bases between. DNA of the CDR3: TGTGCCAGCCGCAAGAACACTGAAGCTTTCTTT. This gives the protein CASRKNTEAFF.

J is TRBJ1-2 and V is TRBV18; 7 nucleotides line up with TRBD1. Germline CDR1 reads KGHSH; CDR2 reads LQKENI. Losses at the gene ends were 5 bases for V and 0 bases for J; bases not matched to a gene: 3. The CDR3 has 14 amino acids. The CDR3 is CASSSGTANYGYTF. The DNA for the CDR3 is TGTGCCAGCTCATCCGGGACAGCTAACTATGGCTACACCTTC.

Remarks on this clone: At the DNA level, this CDR3 is encoded by other sequences in the same sample as well. The chain joins TRBV30 to TRBJ1-2, with D hard to call. Trimming removed 0 bases at V and 4 bases at J, with 6 bases between. Germline CDR1 reads GTSNPN; CDR2 reads SVGIG (reference sequence). CDR3 size: 12 residues. This CDR3 reads CAWSVQSYGYTF. The CDR3 DNA is TGTGCCTGGAGTGTACAGTCCTATGGCTACACCTTC.

This clone was counted only a few times. This chain connects TRBV7-9 to TRBJ2-5; D gene unclear. Germline assignment: CDR1 SEHNR and CDR2 FQNEAQ (reference sequence). The CDR3 runs 13 residues. Trimming shortened V by 5 bases and J by 2 bases, and 9 bases separated the two germline ends. CDR3 region: CASSLLRQETQYF. DNA for the CDR3: TGTGCCAGCAGCCTCCTGCGGCAAGAGACCCAGTACTTC. Full variable domain (missing parts from reference TRBV7-9 and TRBJ2-5): DTGVSQNPRHKITKRGQNVTFRCDPISEHNRLYWYRQTLGQGPEFLTYFQNEAQLEKSRLLSDRFSAERPKGSFSTLEIQRTEQGDSAMYLCASSLLRQETQYFGPGTRLLVL.

This chain joins TRBV25-1 and TRBJ2-3; no definite D call. The germline V gene has CDR1 MGHDK and CDR2 SYGVNS. This CDR3 has 14 residues. V was clipped by 4 bases and J by 2 bases, with 10 bases between them. CDR3 DNA: TGTGCCAGCAGTGTCAGAGCTTCCACAGATACGCAGTATTTT. This translates into CASSVRASTDTQYF.

This clone has only a few counts. CDR3 sequence (DNA): TGTGCCTGGAGTGTACTATCGGTGGATTCACCCCTCCACTTT. Its protein is CAWSVLSVDSPLHF. J is TRBJ1-6 and V is TRBV30; D gene unclear. The V end was cut by 0 bases, the J end by 8 bases, with 11 bases between. The CDR3 covers 14 residues. The germline gives CDR1 GTSNPN, CDR2 SVGIG (reference sequence).

The CDR3 reads CASSDRGEGRAYEQYF. The DNA for the CDR3 is TGTGCCAGCAGTGACCGGGGTGAAGGGCGGGCCTACGAGCAGTACTTC. The genes are TRBV6-1 and TRBJ2-7, with D possibly being TRBD2 (5 bases). Per the germline V gene, CDR1 is MNHNS and CDR2 is SASEGT. The CDR3 has 16 residues. The V end lost 3 bases, the J end lost 2 bases, and 17 bases lay between the germline ends.

This clone has just one count. The gene calls are TRBV6-5 and TRBJ2-7; TRBD2 is a possible D gene (5 bases). The germline V and J ends were trimmed by 10 bases and 2 bases, with 12 bases remaining between them. The CDR3 runs to 12 residues. The germline CDR1 and CDR2 sequences are MNHEY and SVGAGI. CDR3 residues: CATRRGAYEQYF. In DNA form, the CDR3 reads TGTGCCACCCGTCGGGGAGCCTACGAGCAGTACTTC.

CDR3 protein: CSGERDSRRGTQYF. For the CDR3, the DNA is TGCAGCGGTGAGAGGGACAGCCGAAGGGGGACCCAGTACTTC. The V call is TRBV29-1, the J call TRBJ2-5, with 7 positions matching TRBD1. This CDR3 has 14 amino acids. Germline loops: CDR1 SQVTM, CDR2 ANQGSEA. The J segment lost 7 bases and the V segment lost 7 bases, leaving 15 bases of the junction unmatched.

The V call is TRBV7-2, the J call TRBJ2-2, with 12 bases aligning to TRBD2. Trimming removed 0 bases from V and 5 bases from J; junction bases left unmatched: 10. The CDR3 totals 19 residues. Germline V CDR1 and CDR2: SGHTA, FQGNSA. The CDR3 sequence is CASSLARLAGGPRTGELFF. The CDR3 DNA follows: TGTGCCAGCAGCTTAGCACGTCTAGCGGGGGGGCCGCGGACCGGGGAGCTGTTTTTT.

The rearrangement uses TRBV5-6 and TRBJ1-4; the D is unclear. V lost 1 base and J lost 0, with 10 bases in between. The CDR3 sequence is 16 residues long. Germline V gene lookup returns CDR1 SGHDT and CDR2 YYEEEE. The CDR3 DNA is TGTGCCAGCAGCTTGCTTGACAAAACAACTAATGAAAAACTGTTTTTT. Residues: CASSLLDKTTNEKLFF. Drawing the rest from reference TRBV5-6 and TRBJ1-4, the complete variable domain is DAGVTQSPTHLIKTRGQQVTLRCSPKSGHDTVSWYQQALGQGPQFIFQYYEEEERQRGNFPDRFSGHQFPNYSSELNVNALLLGDSALYLCASSLLDKTTNEKLFFGSGTQLSVL.

The chain couples TRBV28 to TRBJ1-5, with 7 bases that match TRBD1. Germline CDR1 reads MDHEN; CDR2 reads SYDVKM. The CDR3 is 14 amino acids. The junction had 3 bases not matched to a gene; V was cut back by 2 bases and J by 5 bases. Here the CDR3 DNA reads TGTGCCAGCAGTTTAGTCAGGGGGGATCAGCCCCAGCATTTT. Amino acids: CASSLVRGDQPQHF.

This chain uses TRBV27 with TRBJ1-2; 7 bases fit TRBD1. In germline, CDR1 is MNHEY, CDR2 SMNVEV (reference sequence). This CDR3 is built from 13 residues. V trimming: 5 bases; J trimming: 4 bases; junction bases outside the gene matches: 4. CDR3 nucleotide sequence: TGTGCCAGCAGTGAGGACAGGATCTATGGCTACACCTTC. Translation gives CASSEDRIYGYTF.

This chain links TRBV25-1 with TRBJ2-2; D gene ambiguous. Germline CDR1 reads MGHDK; CDR2 reads SYGVNS. The V end lost 0 bases, the J end lost 4 bases, and 9 bases lay between the germline ends. The CDR3 length is 15 residues. CDR3: CASSEYSDPTGELFF. The DNA for the CDR3 is TGTGCCAGCAGTGAATATTCTGACCCCACCGGGGAGCTGTTTTTT.

This chain uses TRBV10-2 with TRBJ1-6; D unresolved. V was shortened by 2 bases and J by 10 bases, with 9 bases between the two germline ends. The CDR3 contains 13 residues. Germline V gives CDR1 WSHSY, CDR2 SAAADI. The CDR3 reads CASSEILESPLHF. The CDR3 DNA is TGCGCCAGCAGTGAGATCCTGGAATCACCCCTCCACTTT.

The J gene is TRBJ2-7, the V gene TRBV27, with D tentatively TRBD1 (6 bases). Germline V CDR1 and CDR2: MNHEY, SMNVEV (reference sequence). The CDR3 totals 13 residues. Trimming pared 5 bases from V and 2 bases from J, leaving 10 bases between. DNA for the CDR3: TGTGCCAGCAGTACCCAGGGGACCTACGAGCAGTACTTC. It encodes CASSTQGTYEQYF.

V and J are TRBV2 and TRBJ1-4; TRBD1 matches 7 bases. This CDR3 is built from 13 residues. In germline, CDR1 is SNHLY, CDR2 FYNNEI. Trimming took 6 bases from V and 3 from J; bases not matched to a gene: 1. Here the CDR3 reads CASRQGSNEKLFF. CDR3 sequence (DNA): TGTGCCAGCAGACAGGGGTCTAATGAAAAACTGTTTTTT.

The chain employs TRBV9 and TRBJ1-5; D is unclear. V gave up 4 bases and J gave up 4 bases, with 12 bases separating them. The CDR3 covers 14 residues. Germline-derived CDR1 and CDR2 are SGDLS and YYNGEE. The CDR3 is CASSHDGSNQPQHF. CDR3 nucleotide sequence: TGTGCCAGCAGCCACGACGGATCGAATCAGCCCCAGCATTTT.

The chain employs TRBV30 and TRBJ2-7, with 8 bases lining up with TRBD2. The CDR3 length is 12 residues. Germline V lookup: CDR1 GTSNPN, CDR2 SVGIG (reference sequence). The V gene end was trimmed by 5 bases and the J gene end by 6 bases; junction bases not matched to a gene: 6. Here the CDR3 DNA reads TGTGCCTGGTCTGTGGGACTAGTCGAGCAGTACTTC. Translating it yields CAWSVGLVEQYF. Full variable domain (outside the CDR3, taken from reference TRBV30 and TRBJ2-7): SQTIHQWPATLVQPVGSPLSLECTVEGTSNPNLYWYRQAAGRGLQLLFYSVGIGQISSEVPQNLSASRPQDRQFILSSKKLLLSDSGFYLCAWSVGLVEQYFGPGTRLTVT.

This CDR3 reads CASRVDAGYTF. CDR3 sequence (DNA): TGTGCCAGCAGGGTCGACGCAGGCTACACCTTC. The gene calls are TRBV2 and TRBJ1-2; unclear D gene. Germline V gene sequence: CDR1 SNHLY, CDR2 FYNNEI. The CDR3 contains 11 residues. Trimming removed 6 bases at V and 8 bases at J, with 10 bases between.

This clone was counted between two and nine times. The chain joins TRBV29-1 to TRBJ2-7; D may be TRBD1 or TRBD2 (5 bases each). This CDR3 is built from 14 residues. From germline, CDR1 is SQVTM and CDR2 ANQGSEA. Between the trimmed V and J ends, which lost 8 bases and 2 bases, there was a span of 19 bases. The CDR3 nucleotides are TGCAGCACTACCGACTCAGGGAGCCCCTACGAGCAGTACTTC. Translating it yields CSTTDSGSPYEQYF.